The table lists the clone carrying this TCR beta chain with a few counts. Antigen specificity is unknown. TCRdb redid the calling of the 5' RACE reads with MiXCR, one entry per CDR3 protein. This table has roughly 580,000 distinct CDR3 sequences, roughly 18% appearing once. Unmatched junction bases numbered 10, after V lost 4 bases and J lost 5 bases. CDR3 length: 16 amino acids. The germline V gene encodes CDR1 KGHDR and CDR2 SFDVKD. The sample originates from a study of T-cell memory formation after mild COVID-19. The study's findings and limits: Certain responding clones were present in pre-infection memory, suggesting participation of cross-reactive memory. There was a balanced CD4/CD8 profile in clones contracting day 15 to 85, and later expanders leaned CD4+.

The sequence was collected from an adult woman who had mild COVID-19 (a few samples of this study predate the infection). Cell type and time point are not known. The gene calls are TRBV24-1 and TRBJ2-5, with 9 bases aligning to TRBD2. The sequenced sample was PBMCs or a T cell subset sorted from them (not recorded which). The CDR3: CATSDWRGGRRETQYF. In DNA form, the CDR3 reads TGTGCCACCAGTGACTGGCGGGGGGGCCGGCGGGAGACCCAGTACTTC.